This TCR beta chain was recovered during a study of blood T cell repertoires in COVID-19. Study details: T cells, B-cell-depleted T cells, or PBMCs supplied cDNA or gDNA.

In the source study's methods: Estimation of nucleated cell counts was performed using reference gene primer amplification. The assay was immunoSEQ multiplex PCR, and TCRdb's table has in-frame clones only and misses some. That table furnishes V, J and clone size, whereas the DNA furnished D and trimming. Among roughly 380,000 clones listed, less than 90% were seen once. Germline V gene sequence: CDR1 SGHNT, CDR2 YENEEA. This CDR3 contains 18 residues. Losses at the gene ends were 0 bases for V and 8 bases for J; bases not matched to a gene: 9. Participant age was roughly 18 to 89 years, and participants resided in about two dozen US areas.

The receptor was isolated from a woman aged 25 to 39 who had recovered from COVID-19. The sample taken for sequencing was PBMCs or T cells enriched from blood (not recorded which). V is TRBV11-3 and J is TRBJ2-1; 14 bases are shared with TRBD2. CDR3 protein: CASSLDQGGTSGSYEQFF. The CDR3 DNA is TGTGCCAGCAGCTTAGATCAGGGTGGGACTAGCGGGAGCTATGAGCAGTTCTTC.